The 22 T cell receptor beta chains below were found in one sample sequenced in a study of T cell responses to AZD1222 COVID-19 vaccine. Clones were sequenced by immunoSEQ multiplex PCR, and TCRdb holds only the in-frame ones, with some missing. The data contain some 170,000 clones, approximately 90% of them singletons. Source: peripheral blood, taken on day 0 of AZD1222 vaccination. These receptors were taken from an adult in good health.

The chain is built from TRBV7-9 and TRBJ2-2; D is possibly TRBD2 (5 bases). The CDR3 spans 16 residues. CDR1 SEHNR and CDR2 FQNEAQ come from the germline V gene (reference sequence). V lost 3 bases, J lost 4 bases, and 15 bases lay in between. The CDR3 region has the DNA TGTGCCAGCAGCTTCCCGGGGAGTGTGAGCACCGGGGAGCTGTTTTTT. Translated: CASSFPGSVSTGELFF.

This rearrangement joins TRBV10-3 to TRBJ1-2; tentative D call: TRBD1 (6 bases). Trimming pared 6 bases from V and 8 bases from J, leaving 13 bases between. CDR3 length equals 12 residues. Looked up from germline, CDR1 is ENHRY and CDR2 is SYGVKD. The CDR3 DNA is TGTGCCATCAGCCGGACAGAGGAGGGCTACACCTTC. Its translation: CAISRTEEGYTF.

The rearrangement links TRBV10-2 to TRBJ2-3; 11 bases are shared with TRBD2. Germline lookup yields CDR1 WSHSY and CDR2 SAAADI. The CDR3 spans 16 residues. V trimming: 4 bases; J trimming: 2 bases; junction bases outside the gene matches: 5. The CDR3 region is CASSGSGRALTDTQYF. The CDR3 coding sequence is TGCGCCAGCAGTGGTAGCGGGAGGGCGCTCACAGATACGCAGTATTTT.

The chain links TRBV7-6 to TRBJ2-7; D is perhaps TRBD2 (6 bases). The germline gives CDR1 SGHVS, CDR2 FNYEAQ. Trimming took off 3 bases at V and 3 bases at J, with 15 bases between the two ends. The CDR3 covers 15 residues. The CDR3: CASSLGGPGNYEQYF. The CDR3 DNA reads as TGTGCCAGCAGCTTGGGAGGACCGGGAAACTACGAGCAGTACTTC. The full variable domain, its missing parts supplied by reference TRBV7-6 and TRBJ2-7, is GAGVSQSPRYKVTKRGQDVALRCDPISGHVSLYWYRQALGQGPEFLTYFNYEAQQDKSGLPNDRFSAERPEGSISTLTIQRTEQRDSAMYRCASSLGGPGNYEQYFGPGTRLTVT.

This chain joins TRBV6-5 and TRBJ1-5, with TRBD1 as a possible D gene (6 bases). The germline CDR1 and CDR2 sequences are MNHEY and SVGAGI. The CDR3 extends over 14 amino acids. The V end was cut by 11 bases, the J end by 7 bases, with 21 bases between. The CDR3: CAASSAGANQPQHF. CDR3 nucleotide sequence: TGTGCCGCTTCTAGCGCGGGGGCAAACCAGCCCCAGCATTTT.

J is TRBJ1-1 and V is TRBV4-1; D unclear. The CDR3 is made up of 15 amino acids. The V gene lost 0 bases and the J gene lost 3 bases, with 11 bases spanning the gap. CDR1 and CDR2 (germline): MGHRA, YSYEKL. Here the CDR3 reads CASSQESTADTEAFF. The CDR3 bases are TGCGCCAGCAGCCAAGAGTCGACGGCGGACACTGAAGCTTTCTTT.

The rearrangement joins TRBV28 to TRBJ2-3; 9 bases line up with TRBD1. Germline V gene data show CDR1 as MDHEN and CDR2 as SYDVKM. V trimming: 4 bases; J trimming: 3 bases; junction bases outside the gene matches: 8. This CDR3 comprises 16 residues. This chain's CDR3 is CASSSSPGTGTDTQYF. CDR3 nucleotide sequence: TGTGCCAGCAGTTCCAGTCCCGGGACAGGGACAGATACGCAGTATTTT.

The CDR3 nucleotides are TGTGCCACCAGCAGGACAGTTAGCAATCAGCCCCAGCATTTT. Translating gives CATSRTVSNQPQHF. This chain joins TRBV15 and TRBJ1-5, with D perhaps TRBD1 (5 bases). CDR1 is LNHNV and CDR2 is YYDKDF in the germline V gene (reference sequence). V lost 3 bases to trimming and J lost 0 bases, with 6 bases between them. The CDR3 is 14 amino acids.

This chain links TRBV11-3 with TRBJ2-2; TRBD2 matches at 8 bases. Germline V gives CDR1 SGHNT, CDR2 YENEEA. V lost 1 base, J lost 1 base, and 2 bases stayed unmatched. The CDR3 has 16 residues. The chain's CDR3 is CASSLGLAGNTGELFF. CDR3 DNA sequence: TGTGCCAGCAGCTTAGGGCTAGCGGGGAACACCGGGGAGCTGTTTTTT.

For this clone: In the same sample, other DNA sequences code for this CDR3. The chain links TRBV20-1 to TRBJ1-2; D is ambiguous. Germline V CDR1 and CDR2: DFQATT, SNEGSKA (reference sequence). The CDR3 consists of 10 residues. V was shortened by 6 bases and J by 5 bases, with 7 bases between the two germline ends. The CDR3 reads CSARSYGYTF. DNA of the CDR3: TGCAGTGCCCGGTCATATGGCTACACCTTC.

The J gene is TRBJ2-2, the V gene TRBV29-1; 8 bases align to TRBD1. Unmatched junction bases numbered 10, after V lost 6 bases and J lost 7 bases. Germline V gene sequence: CDR1 SQVTM, CDR2 ANQGSEA. The CDR3 has 14 amino acids. In nucleotides, the CDR3 is TGCAGCGTCACTAACAGGGGGTACCACGGGGAGCTGTTTTTT. This encodes CSVTNRGYHGELFF.

The chain couples TRBV6-5 to TRBJ2-1; 11 bases match TRBD2. CDR3 length equals 15 residues. V was pared by 6 bases and J by 9 bases, with 10 bases of the junction left unmatched. Germline CDR1 and CDR2: MNHEY and SVGAGI. CDR3 amino acids: CASRQTSGNIGEQFF. The CDR3 nucleotides are TGTGCCAGCAGACAGACTAGCGGGAATATCGGTGAGCAGTTCTTC.

This rearrangement joins TRBV11-2 to TRBJ2-1; a weak D match, TRBD2 (5 bases). CDR3 size: 14 residues. Germline-derived CDR1 and CDR2 are SGHAT and FQNNGV. V lost 4 bases and J 7 bases, leaving 14 bases between the germline ends. The CDR3 is CASSSLSDLNEQFF. The CDR3 region has the DNA TGTGCCAGCAGCTCCCTATCGGACTTGAATGAGCAGTTCTTC.

The chain employs TRBV5-6 and TRBJ2-7; D not resolved. The ends were cut back, 2 bases at V and 6 bases at J, with 6 bases in the middle. CDR3 length: 11 amino acids. Looked up from germline, CDR1 is SGHDT and CDR2 is YYEEEE. Here the CDR3 reads CASSFLGEQYF. DNA for the CDR3: TGTGCCAGCAGCTTTCTTGGCGAGCAGTACTTC.

This chain connects TRBV14 to TRBJ1-6; unclear D gene. V dropped 0 bases and J dropped 4 bases, with 7 bases sitting between them. CDR3 length: 15 amino acids. Germline CDR1 and CDR2: SGHDN and FVKESK. The CDR3 DNA sequence: TGTGCCAGCAGCCAAGAGTTGGGATATAATTCACCCCTCCACTTT. This codes for CASSQELGYNSPLHF.

CDR3 region: CASSSGLAGVWAKNIQYF. The CDR3 bases are TGTGCCAGTAGCTCGGGACTAGCGGGAGTGTGGGCCAAAAACATTCAGTACTTC. The chain links TRBV19 to TRBJ2-4, with TRBD2 matching 14 bases. Germline values: CDR1 LNHDA, CDR2 SQIVND (reference sequence). V was pared by 6 bases and J by 1 base, with 8 bases of the junction left unmatched. The CDR3 extends over 18 amino acids.

V gene TRBV27 combines with J gene TRBJ2-7; maybe TRBD2 (5 bases). This CDR3 region has 13 residues. Germline-derived CDR1 and CDR2 are MNHEY and SMNVEV (reference sequence). Trimming stripped 10 bases from V and 5 bases from J, with 18 bases between. The CDR3 sequence is CATTDGLVDEQYF. CDR3 nucleotides: TGTGCCACCACTGACGGACTTGTGGACGAGCAGTACTTC.

The chain employs TRBV19 and TRBJ2-7; D ambiguous. Trimming cost V 0 bases and J 2 bases, with 2 bases left between them. The CDR3 runs to 12 residues. Germline loops: CDR1 LNHDA, CDR2 SQIVND (reference sequence). The CDR3 protein is CASSIDPYEQYF. The DNA of the CDR3 is TGTGCCAGTAGTATAGATCCCTACGAGCAGTACTTC.

The genes are TRBV6-5 and TRBJ1-3; D is ambiguous. Trimming removed 0 bases at V and 4 bases at J, with 13 bases between. The CDR3 consists of 16 residues. CDR1 is MNHEY, CDR2 SVGAGI, per germline. CDR3 nucleotide sequence: TGTGCCAGCAGTTACTCGCGTCAGCAACCCGGAAACACCATATATTTT. It specifies CASSYSRQQPGNTIYF.

The chain links TRBV7-2 to TRBJ1-1, with TRBD1 identical over 11 bases. This CDR3 comprises 13 residues. Per germline, CDR1 SGHTA and CDR2 FQGNSA. With 3 bases clipped from V and 8 bases from J, the junction kept 2 bases outside the gene matches. CDR3 in amino acids: CASSLDRGHEAFF. Here the CDR3 DNA reads TGTGCCAGCAGCTTGGACAGGGGGCACGAAGCTTTCTTT.

The chain joins TRBV14 to TRBJ2-2; D remains ambiguous. CDR3 size: 18 residues. Trimming pared 0 bases from V and 0 bases from J, leaving 14 bases between. Germline V lookup: CDR1 SGHDN, CDR2 FVKESK. The chain's CDR3 is CASSQEKFRVPNTGELFF. CDR3 sequence (DNA): TGTGCCAGCAGCCAAGAAAAGTTTAGGGTCCCGAACACCGGGGAGCTGTTTTTT.

This CDR3 is CASSAGQLMNTEAFF. The CDR3 bases are TGTGCCAGCAGTGCGGGACAGTTAATGAACACTGAAGCTTTCTTT. The chain carries TRBV27 and TRBJ1-1, with 7 bases lining up with TRBD1. The CDR3 has 15 residues. V lost 5 bases and J lost 0; bases outside the gene matches: 6. Germline lookup yields CDR1 MNHEY and CDR2 SMNVEV (reference sequence).